Listed here are 9 T cell receptor beta chains from one sample, sequenced in a study of T cells after yellow fever vaccination. One entry per CDR3 protein results from TCRdb running MiXCR on the 5' RACE reads. This table has around 250,000 distinct CDR3 sequences, around 4.9% appearing once. The source was CD4+ T cells sorted from PBMCs, collected on the day of the yellow fever booster vaccination. Receptors originate from a man aged 18 to 30 who received the YFV17D yellow fever vaccine.

CDR3 sequence (DNA): TGTGCCAGCAGTGAAGACGGGGGCGTTAACGAGTATTTT. This encodes CASSEDGGVNEYF. The chain carries TRBV2 and TRBJ2-3, with D perhaps being TRBD1 or TRBD2 (6 bases each). The V gene's germline CDR1 is SNHLY and CDR2 FYNNEI. The CDR3 has 13 amino acids. V dropped 1 base and J dropped 13 bases, with 15 bases sitting between them.

This clonotype was observed many times. The chain carries TRBV11-2 and TRBJ2-7; 7 bases align to TRBD1. This CDR3 is 18 amino acids long. Germline CDR1 and CDR2: SGHAT and FQNNGV. V was pared by 0 bases and J by 4 bases, with 15 bases of the junction left unmatched. The CDR3 region has the DNA TGTGCCAGCAGCTTAGATCCCGGGACAGCTTCTTGGGTATACGAGCAGTACTTC. Translation gives CASSLDPGTASWVYEQYF.

This chain links TRBV4-3 with TRBJ1-2; D not certain. CDR1 and CDR2 (germline): LGHNA, YSLEER. CDR3 size: 15 residues. Deletions cut 0 bases from V and 1 base from J, with 9 bases between. The CDR3 loop is CASSQELGLNYGYTF. Written as DNA, the CDR3 is TGCGCCAGCAGCCAAGAATTAGGGCTTAACTATGGCTACACCTTC.

In its sample, this clonotype was seen a few times. V and J are TRBV18 and TRBJ2-4; D possibly corresponds to TRBD1 (6 bases). The V gene's germline CDR1 is KGHSH and CDR2 LQKENI. The ends were cut back, 5 bases at V and 5 bases at J, with 7 bases in the middle. The CDR3 is made up of 12 amino acids. CDR3 residues: CASSGQQNIQYF. The CDR3, as DNA: TGTGCCAGCTCAGGACAGCAAAACATTCAGTACTTC.

This clonotype was observed a few times. The chain couples TRBV9 to TRBJ1-3; no definite D call. Germline-derived CDR1 and CDR2 are SGDLS and YYNGEE. V was pared by 4 bases and J by 0 bases, with 14 bases between. The CDR3 runs 16 residues. The DNA of the CDR3 is TGTGCCAGCAGCCCAGAAGGACGGAGCTCTGGAAACACCATATATTTT. This translates into CASSPEGRSSGNTIYF.

The gene calls are TRBV7-8 and TRBJ1-2, with TRBD1 as a possible D gene (5 bases). The CDR3 has 15 residues. The V gene lost 5 bases and the J gene lost 7 bases, with 20 bases spanning the gap. Germline V gives CDR1 SGHVS, CDR2 FQNEAQ. The CDR3 DNA reads TGTGCCAGCAGCCGCGAACGGGGGTTGGAAGTTGGCTACACCTTC. As protein: CASSRERGLEVGYTF.

This clonotype was detected many times. V gene TRBV5-1 combines with J gene TRBJ2-5; TRBD1 matches at 9 bases. The CDR3 consists of 15 residues. The V gene end was trimmed by 4 bases and the J gene end by 4 bases; junction bases not matched to a gene: 8. Germline V gene sequence: CDR1 SGHRS, CDR2 YFSETQ. CDR3 region: CASSASTGGGETQYF. Written as DNA, the CDR3 is TGCGCCAGCAGCGCATCCACAGGGGGCGGAGAGACCCAGTACTTC.

This clonotype was counted a few times. The V and J genes are TRBV7-9 and TRBJ2-1; no definite D call. Germline V gene sequence: CDR1 SEHNR, CDR2 FQNEAQ (reference sequence). V gave up 1 base and J gave up 8 bases, with 21 bases separating them. CDR3 size: 17 residues. CDR3 DNA: TGTGCCAGCAGCTTAGGCACCACCGGGTACACACGAGATGAGCAGTTCTTC. Translation gives CASSLGTTGYTRDEQFF.

This sequence joins TRBV11-3 and TRBJ2-1; D remains unclear. Trimming cost V 8 bases and J 7 bases, with 6 bases left between them. Germline CDR1 reads SGHNT; CDR2 reads YENEEA. The CDR3 sequence is 10 residues long. The CDR3 loop reads CASFGNEQFF. In DNA form, the CDR3 reads TGTGCCAGCTTCGGGAATGAGCAGTTCTTC.